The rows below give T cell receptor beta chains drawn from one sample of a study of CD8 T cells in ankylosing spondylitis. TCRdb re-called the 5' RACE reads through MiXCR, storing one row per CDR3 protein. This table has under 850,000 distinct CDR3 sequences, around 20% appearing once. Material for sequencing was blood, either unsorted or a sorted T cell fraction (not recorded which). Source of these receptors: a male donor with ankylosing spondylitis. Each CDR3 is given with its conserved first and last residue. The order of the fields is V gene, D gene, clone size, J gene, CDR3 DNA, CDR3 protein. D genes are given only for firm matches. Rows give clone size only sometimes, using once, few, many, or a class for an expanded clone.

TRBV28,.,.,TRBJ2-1,TGTGCCACTAGACAGGACTGGGACAATGAGCAGTTCTTC,CATRQDWDNEQFF
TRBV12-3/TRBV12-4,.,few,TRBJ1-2,TGTGCCAGCAGTCGAGGTCCAGGGCTCAGGAGGTATGGCTACACCTTC,CASSRGPGLRRYGYTF
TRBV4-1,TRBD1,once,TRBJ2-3,TGCGCCAGCAGCCTACGGACAGGGCTTAGCACAGATACGCAGTATTTT,CASSLRTGLSTDTQYF
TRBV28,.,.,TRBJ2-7,TGTGCCAGCAGTTCATTAGGGGGGCAAGAGCAGTACTTC,CASSSLGGQEQYF
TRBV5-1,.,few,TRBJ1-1,TGCGCCAGCAGCTTGGTCGTGGGGACCACTGAAGCTTTCTTT,CASSLVVGTTEAFF
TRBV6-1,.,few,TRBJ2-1,TGTGCCAGCAGCAGGGGCCAAGGGGGTAATGAGCAGTTCTTC,CASSRGQGGNEQFF
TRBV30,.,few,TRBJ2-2,TGTGCCTGGAGTGTGAAACCGAACACCGGGGAGCTGTTTTTT,CAWSVKPNTGELFF
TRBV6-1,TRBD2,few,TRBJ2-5,TGTGCCACCCTAGCGGGAGGACAAGAGACCCAGTACTTC,CATLAGGQETQYF
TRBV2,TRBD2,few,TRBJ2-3,TGTGCCAGCAGTGCGGGACTAGCGGGAAGGGATACGCAGTATTTT,CASSAGLAGRDTQYF
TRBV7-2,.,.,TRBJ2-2,TGTGCCAGCAGCTTACGCGGGATCACCGGGGAGCTGTTTTTT,CASSLRGITGELFF
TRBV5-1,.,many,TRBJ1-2,TGCGCCAGCAGCTTGGAAGCAGGTGGCTATGGCTACACCTTC,CASSLEAGGYGYTF
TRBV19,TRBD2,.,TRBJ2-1,TGTGCCAGTAGTGGCCGGCTAGCGGGGTCTTACAATGAGCAGTTCTTC,CASSGRLAGSYNEQFF
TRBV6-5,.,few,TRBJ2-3,TGTGCCAGCAGTTCCACCGAGGATACGCAGTATTTT,CASSSTEDTQYF
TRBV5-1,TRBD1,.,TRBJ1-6,TGCGCCAGCAGCCCGACCCGGGACAGGATCAATGAGACCCTCCACTTT,CASSPTRDRINETLHF
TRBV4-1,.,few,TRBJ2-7,TGCGCCAGCAGCCGAGCGGAGAGCTCCTACGAGCAGTACTTC,CASSRAESSYEQYF
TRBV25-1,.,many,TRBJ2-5,TGTGCCAGCAGTGACCTACAGAAAATTGGGGAAGAGACCCAGTACTTC,CASSDLQKIGEETQYF
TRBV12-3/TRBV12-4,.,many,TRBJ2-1,TGTGCCAGCAGTTTAAGCCGGGGCTCCTTAGGTGAGCAGTTCTTC,CASSLSRGSLGEQFF
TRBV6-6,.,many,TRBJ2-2,TGTGCCAGCAGTTGGAGGGCCGGGGAGCTGTTTTTT,CASSWRAGELFF
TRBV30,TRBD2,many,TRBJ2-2,TGTGCCTTCACTAGCGGGTCGAACACCGGGGAGCTGTTTTTT,CAFTSGSNTGELFF
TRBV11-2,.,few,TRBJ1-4,TGTGCCAGCAGCTTTGGACAGCGGAATGAAAAACTGTTTTTT,CASSFGQRNEKLFF
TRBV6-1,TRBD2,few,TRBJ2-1,TGTGCCAGCAGACACAGGGCCCAAGTAGCGGGAGCTGTGAATGAGCAGTTCTTC,CASRHRAQVAGAVNEQFF
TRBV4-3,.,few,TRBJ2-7,TGCGCCAGCAGCCAAGACGGTGGGGGCTCCTACGAGCAGTACTTC,CASSQDGGGSYEQYF
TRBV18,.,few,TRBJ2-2,TGTGCCAGCTCACCGACACAGCTAGGGTCCACCGGGGAGCTGTTTTTT,CASSPTQLGSTGELFF
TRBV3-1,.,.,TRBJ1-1,TGTGCCAGCAGCCAAGCCCTAGACAGAGTGAACACTGAAGCTTTCTTT,CASSQALDRVNTEAFF
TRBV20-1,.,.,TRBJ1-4,TGCAGTGCTAGAGGACTGACCGTTGAAAAACTGTTTTTT,CSARGLTVEKLFF
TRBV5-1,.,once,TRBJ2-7,TGCGCCAGCAGCGACTCAGGGGGGTCCTCCTACGAGCAGTACTTC,CASSDSGGSSYEQYF
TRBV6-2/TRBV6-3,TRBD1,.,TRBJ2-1,TGTGCCAGCAGTTACGGGGGGACAGGGGGCAATGAGCAGTTCTTC,CASSYGGTGGNEQFF
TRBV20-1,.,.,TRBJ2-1,TGCAGTGCTAGAGGGGTGAACAGGGAATACAATGAGCAGTTCTTC,CSARGVNREYNEQFF
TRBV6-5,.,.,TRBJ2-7,TGTGCCAGCAGTTCGACCGCGGGTCGCGAGCAGTACTTC,CASSSTAGREQYF
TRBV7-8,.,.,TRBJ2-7,TGTGCCAGCAGCGAAGGGCCCCTGAACGGCTACGAGCAGTACTTC,CASSEGPLNGYEQYF
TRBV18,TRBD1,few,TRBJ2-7,TGTGCCAGCTCATGGGACAGCGCCTTCTCCTACGAGCAGTACTTC,CASSWDSAFSYEQYF
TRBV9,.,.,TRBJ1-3,TGTGCCAGCAGCAACAGGGGAAACACCATATATTTT,CASSNRGNTIYF
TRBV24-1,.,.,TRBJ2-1,TGTGCCACCAGTGATCTGGTGGGGAATGAGCAGTTCTTC,CATSDLVGNEQFF
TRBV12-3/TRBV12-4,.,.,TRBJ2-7,TGTGCCAGCAGGGAACAGGGCCTTAGCTCCTACGAGCAGTACTTC,CASREQGLSSYEQYF
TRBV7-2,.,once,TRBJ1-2,TGTGCCAGCAGCTTGGGGGGGGGGTCTAACTATGGCTACACCTTC,CASSLGGGSNYGYTF
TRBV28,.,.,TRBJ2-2,TGTGCCAGCACCTCCCATGGGGCGGGCACCGGGGAGCTGTTTTTT,CASTSHGAGTGELFF
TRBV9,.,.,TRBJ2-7,TGTGCCAGCAGCGTAGAAGAGACTCGAGGCTACGAGCAGTACTTC,CASSVEETRGYEQYF
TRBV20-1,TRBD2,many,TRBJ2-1,TGCAGTGCTTTAGTAGCGGGGGACTACAATGAGCAGTTCTTC,CSALVAGDYNEQFF
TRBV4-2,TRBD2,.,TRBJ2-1,TGTGCCAGCACCCTCTTCCTAGCGGGGGCCTACAATGAGCAGTTCTTC,CASTLFLAGAYNEQFF
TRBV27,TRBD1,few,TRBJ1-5,TGTGCCAGCAGTCAACTATGGCCCGACAGGGACCAGCCCCAGCATTTT,CASSQLWPDRDQPQHF
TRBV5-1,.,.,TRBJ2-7,TGCGCCAGCAGCTTCCGGGACGGATACGAGCAGTACTTC,CASSFRDGYEQYF
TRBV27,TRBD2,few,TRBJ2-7,TGTGCCAGCAGTTTCTTAGGTTCCCGGGAGGCCCCCTACGAGCAGTACTTC,CASSFLGSREAPYEQYF
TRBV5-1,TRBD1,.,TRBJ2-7,TGCGCCAGCAGCGGGGACAGGGGGCGCAACTACGAGCAGTACTTC,CASSGDRGRNYEQYF